These 3 T cell receptor beta chains were sequenced from one sample in a study of blood T cell repertoires in COVID-19. Sequencing used immunoSEQ multiplex PCR; TCRdb keeps in-frame clones, though not all of them. The data contain 30,000 to 40,000 clones, around 85% of them singletons. The sequenced sample was peripheral blood. These receptors were collected from a woman older than 75 with active or convalescent COVID-19.

This clone was seen more than once but under ten times. The chain combines TRBV11-2 with TRBJ2-1; 10 bases are a match to TRBD1. V dropped 5 bases and J dropped 7; count of bases not matched to a gene: 8. Germline V gene sequence: CDR1 SGHAT, CDR2 FQNNGV. CDR3 length equals 15 residues. CDR3 sequence reads: CASSPEGQGRNEQFF. The CDR3 DNA is TGTGCCAGCAGCCCAGAGGGACAGGGGCGGAATGAGCAGTTCTTC.

V and J are TRBV5-4 and TRBJ2-2; 7 bases map to TRBD1. Germline CDR1 and CDR2: SGHNT and YYREEE (reference sequence). V shed 0 bases and J 0 bases; nucleotides not matched to a gene: 2. The CDR3 has 16 amino acids. Here the CDR3 reads CASSLAGTANTGELFF. CDR3 DNA: TGTGCCAGCAGCTTGGCCGGGACAGCGAACACCGGGGAGCTGTTTTTT. The complete variable domain, with remaining parts taken from reference TRBV5-4 and TRBJ2-2, reads ETGVTQSPTHLIKTRGQQVTLRCSSQSGHNTVSWYQQALGQGPQFIFQYYREEENGRGNFPPRFSGLQFPNYSSELNVNALELDDSALYLCASSLAGTANTGELFFGEGSRLTVL.

The rearrangement uses TRBV9 and TRBJ1-5; no definite D call. Germline values: CDR1 SGDLS, CDR2 YYNGEE. Trimming took 3 bases from V and 4 from J, leaving 5 bases between them. There are 12 residues in the CDR3. CDR3 residues: CASSDTNQPQHF. Here the CDR3 DNA reads TGTGCCAGCAGCGACACAAATCAGCCCCAGCATTTT.